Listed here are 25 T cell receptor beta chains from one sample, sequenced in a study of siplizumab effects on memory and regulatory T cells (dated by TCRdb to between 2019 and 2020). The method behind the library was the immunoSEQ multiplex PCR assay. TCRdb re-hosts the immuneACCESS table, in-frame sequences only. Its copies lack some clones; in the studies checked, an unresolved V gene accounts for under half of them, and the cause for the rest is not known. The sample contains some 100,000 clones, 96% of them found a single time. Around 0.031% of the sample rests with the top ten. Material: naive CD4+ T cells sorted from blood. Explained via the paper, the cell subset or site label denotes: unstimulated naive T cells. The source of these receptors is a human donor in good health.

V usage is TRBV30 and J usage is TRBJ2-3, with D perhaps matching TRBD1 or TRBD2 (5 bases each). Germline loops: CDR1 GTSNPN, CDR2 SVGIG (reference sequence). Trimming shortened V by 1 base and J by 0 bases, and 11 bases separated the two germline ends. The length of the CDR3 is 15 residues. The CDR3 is CAWSGLGRSTDTQYF. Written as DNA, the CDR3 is TGTGCCTGGAGTGGACTGGGACGTAGCACAGATACGCAGTATTTT.

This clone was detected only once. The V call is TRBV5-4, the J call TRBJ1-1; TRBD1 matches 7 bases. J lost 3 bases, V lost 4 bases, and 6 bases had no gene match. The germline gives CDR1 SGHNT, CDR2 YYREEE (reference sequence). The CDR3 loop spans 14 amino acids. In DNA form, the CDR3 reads TGTGCCAGCAGCCCACAGGGGCGTCACACTGAAGCTTTCTTT. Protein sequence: CASSPQGRHTEAFF.

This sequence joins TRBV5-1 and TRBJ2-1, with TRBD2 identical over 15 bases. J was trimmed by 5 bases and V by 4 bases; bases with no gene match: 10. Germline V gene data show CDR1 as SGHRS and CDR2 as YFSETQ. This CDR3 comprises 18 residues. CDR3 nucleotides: TGCGCCAGCAGCCCCGGACTAGCGGGGGGGGGCCGGGACAATGAGCAGTTCTTC. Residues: CASSPGLAGGGRDNEQFF.

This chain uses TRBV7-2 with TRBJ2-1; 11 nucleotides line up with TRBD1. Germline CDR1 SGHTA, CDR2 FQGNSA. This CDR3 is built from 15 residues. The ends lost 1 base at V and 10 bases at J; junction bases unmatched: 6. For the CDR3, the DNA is TGTGCCAGCAGCTTAGATAGGACAGGGGGCAGGGAGCAGTTCTTC. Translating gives CASSLDRTGGREQFF.

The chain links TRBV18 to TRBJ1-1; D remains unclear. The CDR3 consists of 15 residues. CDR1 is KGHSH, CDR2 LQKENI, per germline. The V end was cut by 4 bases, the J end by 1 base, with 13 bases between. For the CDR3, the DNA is TGTGCCAGCTCACGAGGCGTGACGGAGAACACTGAAGCTTTCTTT. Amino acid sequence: CASSRGVTENTEAFF.

CDR3 DNA sequence: TGTGCCAGCAGTTCCTATGGACAGGGAAGCTCCTACGAGCAGTACTTC. Amino acid sequence: CASSSYGQGSSYEQYF. The chain has TRBV6-5 and TRBJ2-7, with 8 positions matching TRBD1. The length of the CDR3 is 16 residues. Losses at the gene ends were 4 bases for V and 0 bases for J; bases not matched to a gene: 8. CDR1 is MNHEY and CDR2 is SVGAGI in the germline V gene.

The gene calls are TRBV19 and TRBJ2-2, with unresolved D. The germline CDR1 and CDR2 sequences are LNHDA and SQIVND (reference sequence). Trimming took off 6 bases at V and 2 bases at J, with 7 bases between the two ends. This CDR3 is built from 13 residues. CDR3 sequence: CASRQTNTGELFF. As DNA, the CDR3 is TGTGCCAGTAGACAGACTAACACCGGGGAGCTGTTTTTT.

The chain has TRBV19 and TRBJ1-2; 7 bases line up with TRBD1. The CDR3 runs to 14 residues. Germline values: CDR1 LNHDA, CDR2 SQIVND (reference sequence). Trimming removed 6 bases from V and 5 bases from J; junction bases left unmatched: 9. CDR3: CASRDRVPTYGYTF. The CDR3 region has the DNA TGTGCCAGTAGAGACAGGGTGCCGACATATGGCTACACCTTC.

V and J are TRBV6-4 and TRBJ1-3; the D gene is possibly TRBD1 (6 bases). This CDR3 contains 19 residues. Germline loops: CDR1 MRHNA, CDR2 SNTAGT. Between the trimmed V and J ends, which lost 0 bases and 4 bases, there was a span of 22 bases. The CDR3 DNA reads TGTGCCAGCAGTGACTCCATTCCCCTACAGGGCGCTAAGGGAAACACCATATATTTT. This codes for CASSDSIPLQGAKGNTIYF.

The CDR3, as DNA: TGTGCCAGCAGCCAAGGGATTACGAGGGGCTACACCTTC. Protein sequence: CASSQGITRGYTF. This chain uses TRBV14 with TRBJ1-2; no definite D call. From germline, CDR1 is SGHDN and CDR2 FVKESK. V lost 1 base to trimming and J lost 8 bases, with 11 bases between them. There are 13 residues in the CDR3.

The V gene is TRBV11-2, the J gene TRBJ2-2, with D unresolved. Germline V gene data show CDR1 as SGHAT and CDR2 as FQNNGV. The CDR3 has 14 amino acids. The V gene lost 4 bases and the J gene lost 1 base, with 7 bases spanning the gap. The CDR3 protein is CASSWFRNTGELFF. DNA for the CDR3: TGTGCCAGCAGCTGGTTTCGGAACACCGGGGAGCTGTTTTTT.

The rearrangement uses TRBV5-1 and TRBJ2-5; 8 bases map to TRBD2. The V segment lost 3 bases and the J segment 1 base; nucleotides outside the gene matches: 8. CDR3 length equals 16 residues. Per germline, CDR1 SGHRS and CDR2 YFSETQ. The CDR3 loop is CASSSGGRGAQETQYF. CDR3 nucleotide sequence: TGCGCCAGCAGCTCAGGTGGGCGGGGGGCCCAAGAGACCCAGTACTTC.

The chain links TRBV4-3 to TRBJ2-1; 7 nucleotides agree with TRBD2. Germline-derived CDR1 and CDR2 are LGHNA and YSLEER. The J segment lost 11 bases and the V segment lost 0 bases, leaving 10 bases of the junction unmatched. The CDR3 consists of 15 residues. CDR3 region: CASSQDGKSREQQFF. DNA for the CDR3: TGCGCCAGCAGCCAAGATGGGAAATCGCGGGAGCAGCAGTTCTTC.

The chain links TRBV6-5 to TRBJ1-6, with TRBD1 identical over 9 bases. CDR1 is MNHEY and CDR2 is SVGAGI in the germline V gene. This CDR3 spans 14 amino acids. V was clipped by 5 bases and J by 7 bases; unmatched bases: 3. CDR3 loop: CASSQTGGNSPLHF. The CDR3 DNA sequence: TGTGCCAGCAGTCAGACAGGGGGGAATTCACCCCTCCACTTT.

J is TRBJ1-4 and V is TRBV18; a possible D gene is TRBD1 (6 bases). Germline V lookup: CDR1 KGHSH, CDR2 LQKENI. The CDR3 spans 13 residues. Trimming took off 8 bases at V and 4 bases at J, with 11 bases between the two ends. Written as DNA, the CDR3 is TGTGCCAGCACACAGGGTTTTAATGAAAAACTGTTTTTT. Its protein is CASTQGFNEKLFF.

The CDR3 nucleotides are TGTGCCAAGAAGACAGGGAGGAATTCACCCCTCCACTTT. Amino acids: CAKKTGRNSPLHF. The chain has TRBV30 and TRBJ1-6; 7 bases line up with TRBD1. The CDR3 totals 13 residues. Germline V gives CDR1 GTSNPN, CDR2 SVGIG (reference sequence). J was trimmed by 7 bases and V by 8 bases; bases with no gene match: 8.

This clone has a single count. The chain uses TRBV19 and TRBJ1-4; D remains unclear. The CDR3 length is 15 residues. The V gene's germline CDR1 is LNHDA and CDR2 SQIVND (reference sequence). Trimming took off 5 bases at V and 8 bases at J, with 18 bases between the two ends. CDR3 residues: CASSDRPWAGEKLFF. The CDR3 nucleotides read TGTGCCAGTAGTGATAGGCCCTGGGCTGGCGAAAAACTGTTTTTT.

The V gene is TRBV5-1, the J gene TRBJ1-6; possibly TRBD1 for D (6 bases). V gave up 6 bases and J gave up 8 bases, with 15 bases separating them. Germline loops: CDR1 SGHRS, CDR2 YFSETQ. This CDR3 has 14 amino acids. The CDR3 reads CASNLGTGYSPLHF. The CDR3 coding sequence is TGCGCCAGCAACCTCGGCACAGGGTATTCACCCCTCCACTTT.

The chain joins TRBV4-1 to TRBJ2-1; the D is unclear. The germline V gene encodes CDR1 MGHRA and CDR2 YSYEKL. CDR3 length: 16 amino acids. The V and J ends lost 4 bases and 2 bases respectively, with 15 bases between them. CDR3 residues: CASSPSESVAYNEQFF. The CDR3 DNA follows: TGCGCCAGCAGCCCCTCCGAGTCCGTCGCCTACAATGAGCAGTTCTTC.

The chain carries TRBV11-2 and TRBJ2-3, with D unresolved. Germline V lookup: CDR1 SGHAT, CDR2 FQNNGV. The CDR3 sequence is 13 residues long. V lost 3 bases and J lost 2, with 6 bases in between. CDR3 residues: CASSFQTTDTQYF. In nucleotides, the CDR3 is TGTGCCAGCAGCTTTCAGACCACAGATACGCAGTATTTT.

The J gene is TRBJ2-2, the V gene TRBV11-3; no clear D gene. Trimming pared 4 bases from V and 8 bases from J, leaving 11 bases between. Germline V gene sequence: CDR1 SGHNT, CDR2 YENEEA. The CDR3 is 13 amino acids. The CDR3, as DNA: TGTGCCAGCAGCTCCTTAAGGGCGGGGGAGCTGTTTTTT. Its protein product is CASSSLRAGELFF.

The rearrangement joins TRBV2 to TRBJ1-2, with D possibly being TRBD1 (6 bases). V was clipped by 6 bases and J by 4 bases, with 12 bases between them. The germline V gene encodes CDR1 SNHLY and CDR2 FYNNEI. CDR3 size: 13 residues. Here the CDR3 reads CASSRQEIYGYTF. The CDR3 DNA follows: TGTGCCAGCAGCCGACAGGAGATCTATGGCTACACCTTC.

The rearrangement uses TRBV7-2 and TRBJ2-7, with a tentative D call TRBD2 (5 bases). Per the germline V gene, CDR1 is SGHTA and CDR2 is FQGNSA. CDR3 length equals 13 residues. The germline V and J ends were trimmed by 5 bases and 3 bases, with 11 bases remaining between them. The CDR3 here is CASSTGLYYEQYF. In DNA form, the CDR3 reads TGTGCCAGCAGCACTGGACTGTACTACGAGCAGTACTTC.

DNA of the CDR3: TGTGCCAGCAGCCGACAGGGGGCGATCTATGGCTACACCTTC. Translated, it gives CASSRQGAIYGYTF. V is TRBV6-5 and J is TRBJ1-2, with 10 bases lining up with TRBD1. In germline, CDR1 is MNHEY, CDR2 SVGAGI. The CDR3 length is 14 residues. V lost 6 bases and J lost 4; bases outside the gene matches: 5.

This chain's CDR3 is CASSLTGMPSTDTQYF. CDR3 nucleotide sequence: TGCGCCAGCAGCTTAACAGGGATGCCATCCACAGATACGCAGTATTTT. The rearrangement uses TRBV5-1 and TRBJ2-3, with D possibly matching TRBD1 (6 bases). There are 16 residues in the CDR3. Germline V gene sequence: CDR1 SGHRS, CDR2 YFSETQ. V lost 2 bases and J 2 bases, leaving 15 bases between the germline ends. The full variable domain, in which reference TRBV5-1 and TRBJ2-3 provide the parts outside the CDR3, is KAGVTQTPRYLIKTRGQQVTLSCSPISGHRSVSWYQQTPGQGLQFLFEYFSETQRNKGNFPGRFSGRQFSNSRSEMNVSTLELGDSALYLCASSLTGMPSTDTQYFGPGTRLTVL.